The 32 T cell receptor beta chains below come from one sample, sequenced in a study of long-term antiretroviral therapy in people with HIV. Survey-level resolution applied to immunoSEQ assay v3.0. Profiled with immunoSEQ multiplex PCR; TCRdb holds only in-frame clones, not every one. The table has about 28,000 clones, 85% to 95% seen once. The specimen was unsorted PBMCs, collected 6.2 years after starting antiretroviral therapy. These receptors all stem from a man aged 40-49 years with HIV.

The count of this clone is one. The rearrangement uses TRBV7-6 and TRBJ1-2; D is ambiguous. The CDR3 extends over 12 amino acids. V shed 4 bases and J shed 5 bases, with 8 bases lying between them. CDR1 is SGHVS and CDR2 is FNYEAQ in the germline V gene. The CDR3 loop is CASSSTAYGYTF. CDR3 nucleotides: TGTGCCAGCAGCTCAACAGCGTATGGCTACACCTTC.

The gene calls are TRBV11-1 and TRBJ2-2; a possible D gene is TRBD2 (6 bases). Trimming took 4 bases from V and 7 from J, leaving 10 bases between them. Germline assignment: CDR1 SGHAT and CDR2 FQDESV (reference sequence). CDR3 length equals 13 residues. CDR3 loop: CASSSPGDGELFF. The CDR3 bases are TGTGCCAGCAGCTCCCCGGGGGACGGGGAGCTGTTTTTT.

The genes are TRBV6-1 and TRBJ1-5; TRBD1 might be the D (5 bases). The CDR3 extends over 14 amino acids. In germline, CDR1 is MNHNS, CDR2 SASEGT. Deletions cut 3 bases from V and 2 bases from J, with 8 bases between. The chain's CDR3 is CASSDREGNQPQHF. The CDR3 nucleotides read TGTGCCAGCAGTGACAGGGAGGGCAATCAGCCCCAGCATTTT.

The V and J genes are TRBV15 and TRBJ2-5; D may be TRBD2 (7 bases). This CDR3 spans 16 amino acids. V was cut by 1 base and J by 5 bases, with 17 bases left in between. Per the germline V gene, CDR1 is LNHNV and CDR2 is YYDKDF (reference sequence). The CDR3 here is CATSRGGGAGGETQYF. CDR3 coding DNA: TGTGCCACCAGCAGAGGAGGGGGGGCCGGCGGGGAGACCCAGTACTTC. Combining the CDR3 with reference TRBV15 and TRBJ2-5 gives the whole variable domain DAMVIQNPRYQVTQFGKPVTLSCSQTLNHNVMYWYQQKSSQAPKLLFHYYDKDFNNEADTPDNFQSRRPNTSFCFLDIRSPGLGDTAMYLCATSRGGGAGGETQYFGPGTRLLVL.

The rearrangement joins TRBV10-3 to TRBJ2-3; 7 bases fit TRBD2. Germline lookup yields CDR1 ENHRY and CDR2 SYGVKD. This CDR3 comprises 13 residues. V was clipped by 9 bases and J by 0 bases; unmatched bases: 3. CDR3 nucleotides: TGTGCCATACAAGCGGGGAGCACAGATACGCAGTATTTT. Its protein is CAIQAGSTDTQYF.

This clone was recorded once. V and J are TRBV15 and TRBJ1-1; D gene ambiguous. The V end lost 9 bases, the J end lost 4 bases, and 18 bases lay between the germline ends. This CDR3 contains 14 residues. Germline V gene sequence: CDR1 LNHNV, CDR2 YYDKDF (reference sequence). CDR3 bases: TGTGCCACGCAAAGCGTCGGAGGAGGCACTGAAGCTTTCTTT. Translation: CATQSVGGGTEAFF.

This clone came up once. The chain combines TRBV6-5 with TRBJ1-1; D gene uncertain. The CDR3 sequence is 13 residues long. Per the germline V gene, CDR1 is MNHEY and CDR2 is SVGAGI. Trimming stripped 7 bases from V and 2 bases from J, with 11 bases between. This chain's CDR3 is CASNNGVNTEAFF. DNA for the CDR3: TGTGCCAGCAATAATGGGGTTAACACTGAAGCTTTCTTT.

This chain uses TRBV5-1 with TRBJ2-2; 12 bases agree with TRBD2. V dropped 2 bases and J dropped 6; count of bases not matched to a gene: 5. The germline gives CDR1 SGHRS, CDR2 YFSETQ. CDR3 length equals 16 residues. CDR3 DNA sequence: TGCGCCAGCAGCTTAAGACTAGCGGGAGATTCCGGGGAGCTGTTTTTT. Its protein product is CASSLRLAGDSGELFF.

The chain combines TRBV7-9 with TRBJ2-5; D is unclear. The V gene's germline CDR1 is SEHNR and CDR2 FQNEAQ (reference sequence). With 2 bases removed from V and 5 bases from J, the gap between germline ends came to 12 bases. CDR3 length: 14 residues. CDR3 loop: CASSLNSVGETQYF. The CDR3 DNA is TGTGCCAGCAGCTTAAACTCGGTCGGGGAGACCCAGTACTTC.

CDR3 sequence: CASSLDRSNQPQHF. CDR3 bases: TGTGCCAGCAGTTTGGATAGGAGCAATCAGCCCCAGCATTTT. The chain employs TRBV27 and TRBJ1-5; D unresolved. The CDR3 totals 14 residues. Germline V gene sequence: CDR1 MNHEY, CDR2 SMNVEV (reference sequence). Trimming left V 3 bases short and J 1 base short, with 7 bases between.

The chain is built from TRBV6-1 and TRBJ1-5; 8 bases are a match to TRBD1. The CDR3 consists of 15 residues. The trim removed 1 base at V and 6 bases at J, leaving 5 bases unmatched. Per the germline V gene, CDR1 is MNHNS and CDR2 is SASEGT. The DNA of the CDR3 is TGTGCCAGCAGTGAAGAGGGACAGGCAGTTCAGCCCCAGCATTTT. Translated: CASSEEGQAVQPQHF.

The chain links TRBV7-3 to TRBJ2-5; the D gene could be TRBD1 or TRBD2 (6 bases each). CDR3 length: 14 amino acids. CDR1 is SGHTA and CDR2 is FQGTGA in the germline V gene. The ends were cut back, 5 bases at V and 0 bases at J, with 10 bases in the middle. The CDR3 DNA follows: TGTGCCAGCAGCCCGGGGGCACACCAAGAGACCCAGTACTTC. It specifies CASSPGAHQETQYF.

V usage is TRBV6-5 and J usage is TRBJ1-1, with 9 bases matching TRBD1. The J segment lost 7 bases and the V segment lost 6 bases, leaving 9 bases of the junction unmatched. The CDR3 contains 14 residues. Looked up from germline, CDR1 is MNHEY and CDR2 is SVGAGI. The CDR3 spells CASSLNRGRGEAFF. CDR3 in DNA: TGTGCCAGCAGCTTAAACAGGGGGCGGGGTGAAGCTTTCTTT.

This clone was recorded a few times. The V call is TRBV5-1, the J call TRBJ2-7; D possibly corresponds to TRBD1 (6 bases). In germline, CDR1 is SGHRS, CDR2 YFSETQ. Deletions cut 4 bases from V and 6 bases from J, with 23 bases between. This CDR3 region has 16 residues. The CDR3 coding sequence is TGCGCCAGCAGCCCGAGCCCCCAGGGGCGAAGGGTCGAGCAGTACTTC. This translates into CASSPSPQGRRVEQYF.

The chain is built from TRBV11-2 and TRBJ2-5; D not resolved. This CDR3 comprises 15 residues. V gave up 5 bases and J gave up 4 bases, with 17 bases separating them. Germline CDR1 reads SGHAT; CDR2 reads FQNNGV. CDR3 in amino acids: CASSKTRALLETQYF. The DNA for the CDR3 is TGTGCCAGCAGCAAGACCCGGGCCCTCTTAGAGACCCAGTACTTC.

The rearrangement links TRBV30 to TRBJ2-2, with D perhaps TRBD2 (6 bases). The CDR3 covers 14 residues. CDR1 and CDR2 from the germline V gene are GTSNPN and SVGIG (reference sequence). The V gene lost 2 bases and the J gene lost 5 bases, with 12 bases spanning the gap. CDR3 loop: CAWSLAVWTGELFF. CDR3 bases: TGTGCCTGGAGTTTAGCGGTGTGGACCGGGGAGCTGTTTTTT.

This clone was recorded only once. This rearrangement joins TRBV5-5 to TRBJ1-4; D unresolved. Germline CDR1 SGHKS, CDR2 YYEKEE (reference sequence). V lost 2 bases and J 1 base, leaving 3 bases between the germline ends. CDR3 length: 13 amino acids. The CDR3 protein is CASSFRTNEKLFF. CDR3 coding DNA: TGTGCCAGCAGCTTCCGAACTAATGAAAAACTGTTTTTT.

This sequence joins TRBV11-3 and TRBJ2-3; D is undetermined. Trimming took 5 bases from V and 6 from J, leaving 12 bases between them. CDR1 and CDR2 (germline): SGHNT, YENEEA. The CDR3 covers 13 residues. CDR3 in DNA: TGTGCCAGCAGCCGCGACGGTTTGGATACGCAGTATTTT. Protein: CASSRDGLDTQYF.

This CDR3 reads CASSTGTGHNSPLHF. In DNA, the CDR3 is TGTGCCAGCAGCACCGGGACAGGGCATAATTCACCCCTCCACTTT. The chain links TRBV9 to TRBJ1-6, with TRBD1 matching over 9 bases. Germline V gene lookup returns CDR1 SGDLS and CDR2 YYNGEE. V gave up 4 bases and J gave up 5 bases; unmatched junction bases: 4. The CDR3 is 15 amino acids.

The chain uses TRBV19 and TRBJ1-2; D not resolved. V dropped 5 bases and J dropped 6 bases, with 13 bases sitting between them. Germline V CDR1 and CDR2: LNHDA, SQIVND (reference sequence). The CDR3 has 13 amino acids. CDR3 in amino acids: CASSLQRPNGYTF. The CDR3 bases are TGTGCCAGTAGTCTACAGAGGCCCAATGGCTACACCTTC.

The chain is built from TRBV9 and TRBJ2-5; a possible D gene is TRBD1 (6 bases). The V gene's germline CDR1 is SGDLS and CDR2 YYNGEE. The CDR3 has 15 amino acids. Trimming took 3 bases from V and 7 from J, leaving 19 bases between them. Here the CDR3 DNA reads TGTGCCAGCAGCGAGGGGGATTCGGTGTTAAGGACCCAGTACTTC. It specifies CASSEGDSVLRTQYF.

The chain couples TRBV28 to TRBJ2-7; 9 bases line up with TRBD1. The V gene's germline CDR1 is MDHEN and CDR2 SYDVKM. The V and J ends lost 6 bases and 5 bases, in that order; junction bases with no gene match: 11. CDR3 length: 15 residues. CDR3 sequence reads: CASSQTTGQGNEQYF. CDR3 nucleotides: TGTGCCAGCAGCCAAACCACGGGACAGGGTAACGAGCAGTACTTC.

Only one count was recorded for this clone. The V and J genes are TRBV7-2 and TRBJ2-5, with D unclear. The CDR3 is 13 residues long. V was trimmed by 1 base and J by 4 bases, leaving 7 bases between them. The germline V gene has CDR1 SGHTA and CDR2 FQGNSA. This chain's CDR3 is CASSLGFRETQYF. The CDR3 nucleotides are TGTGCCAGCAGCTTAGGCTTCCGAGAGACCCAGTACTTC.

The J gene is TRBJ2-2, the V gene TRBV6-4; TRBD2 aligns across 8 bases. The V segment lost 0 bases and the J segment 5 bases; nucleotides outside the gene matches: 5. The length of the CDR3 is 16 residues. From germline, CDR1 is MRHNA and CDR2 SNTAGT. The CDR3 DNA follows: TGTGCCAGCAGTGACTCAGAGCGGGGGTCGACCGGGGAGCTGTTTTTT. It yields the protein CASSDSERGSTGELFF.

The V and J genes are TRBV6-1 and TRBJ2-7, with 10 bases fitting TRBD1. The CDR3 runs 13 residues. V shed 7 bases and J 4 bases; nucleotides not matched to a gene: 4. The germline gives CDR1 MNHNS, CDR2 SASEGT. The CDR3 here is CASKGQGFYEQYF. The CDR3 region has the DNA TGTGCCAGCAAGGGACAGGGGTTTTACGAGCAGTACTTC.

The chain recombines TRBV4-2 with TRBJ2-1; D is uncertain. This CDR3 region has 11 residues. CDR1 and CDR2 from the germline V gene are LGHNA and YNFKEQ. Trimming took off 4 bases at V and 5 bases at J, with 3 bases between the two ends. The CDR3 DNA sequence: TGTGCCAGCAGCCGTAACAATGAGCAGTTCTTC. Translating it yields CASSRNNEQFF.

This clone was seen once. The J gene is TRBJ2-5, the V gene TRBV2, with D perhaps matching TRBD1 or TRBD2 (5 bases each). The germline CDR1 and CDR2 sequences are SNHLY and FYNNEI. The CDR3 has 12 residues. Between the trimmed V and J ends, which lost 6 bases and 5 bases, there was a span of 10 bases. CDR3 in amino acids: CASREGTETQYF. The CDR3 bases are TGTGCCAGCAGAGAGGGGACGGAGACCCAGTACTTC.

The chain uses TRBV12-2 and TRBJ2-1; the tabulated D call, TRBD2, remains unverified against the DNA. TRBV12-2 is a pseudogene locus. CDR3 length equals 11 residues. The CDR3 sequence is CASRPDNEQFF. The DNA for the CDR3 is TGTGCAAGTCGCCCCGACAATGAGCAGTTCTTC.

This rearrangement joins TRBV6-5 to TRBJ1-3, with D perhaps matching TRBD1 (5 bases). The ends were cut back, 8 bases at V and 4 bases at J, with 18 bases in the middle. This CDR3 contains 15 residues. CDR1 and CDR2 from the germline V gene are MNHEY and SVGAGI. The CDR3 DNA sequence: TGTGCCAGCGTCCGGACAACTTCAACCGGAAACACCATATATTTT. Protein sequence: CASVRTTSTGNTIYF.

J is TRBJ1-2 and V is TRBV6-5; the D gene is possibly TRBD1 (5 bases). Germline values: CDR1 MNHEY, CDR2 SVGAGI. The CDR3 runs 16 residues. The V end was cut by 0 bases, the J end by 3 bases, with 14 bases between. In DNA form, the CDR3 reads TGTGCCAGCAGTTACTCGAAAGGCCAAGGGGACTATGGCTACACCTTC. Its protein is CASSYSKGQGDYGYTF.

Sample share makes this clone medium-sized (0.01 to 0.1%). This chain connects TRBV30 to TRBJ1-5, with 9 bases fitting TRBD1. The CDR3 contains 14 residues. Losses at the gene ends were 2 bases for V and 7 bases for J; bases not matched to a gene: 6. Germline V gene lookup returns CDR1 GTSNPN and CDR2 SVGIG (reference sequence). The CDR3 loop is CAWSTGTGIQPQHF. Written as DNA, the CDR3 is TGTGCCTGGAGTACCGGGACAGGGATCCAGCCCCAGCATTTT.

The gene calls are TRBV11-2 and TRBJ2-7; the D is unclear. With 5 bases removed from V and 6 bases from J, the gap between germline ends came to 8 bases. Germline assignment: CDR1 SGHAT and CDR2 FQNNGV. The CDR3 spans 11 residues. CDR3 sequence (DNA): TGTGCCAGCAGCCTCGCTCTCGAGCAGTACTTC. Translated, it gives CASSLALEQYF.